Shown below are 2 T cell receptor beta chains from a single sample sequenced in a study of blood T cell repertoires in COVID-19. TCRdb keeps only in-frame clones here, not all; method: immunoSEQ multiplex PCR. This sample has 60,000 or so clones, with around 87% found just once. What was sequenced was peripheral blood. Receptors were obtained from a human donor with acute or convalescent COVID-19. The donor label of this sample is uncertain.

About this clone itself: A junction boundary mismatches the germline segment, possibly from a read error. The chain carries TRBV7-7 and TRBJ2-3; 9 nucleotides align to TRBD1. The CDR3 spans 18 residues. The germline gives CDR1 SSHAT, CDR2 FNYEAQ (reference sequence). The CDR3 DNA sequence: TGTGCTAGCAGCCCCAGGAGGGACAGGGTCGGGGCAGGAGATACGCAGTATTTT. This sequence encodes CASSPRRDRVGAGDTQYF.

CDR3 region: CASSLVSGQGYEQYV. DNA of the CDR3: TGTGCCAGCAGCTTAGTTTCGGGACAGGGGTACGAGCAGTACGTC. The chain employs TRBV7-2 and TRBJ2-7; 10 bases fit TRBD1. Germline assignment: CDR1 SGHTA and CDR2 FQGNSA. CDR3 length: 15 amino acids. V was clipped by 1 base and J by 4 bases; unmatched bases: 4.